This T cell receptor beta chain was profiled in a study of blood T cell repertoires in COVID-19. Only in-frame clones appear in the TCRdb table, and some are missing; sequencing was by immunoSEQ multiplex PCR. The sample lists approximately 190,000 clones, 84% occurring once. This CDR3 contains 12 residues. Deletions cut 6 bases from V and 9 bases from J, with 14 bases between. From germline, CDR1 is MGHDK and CDR2 SYGVNS. Sequencing used PBMCs or T cells enriched from blood (not recorded which). This TCR came from a woman under 40 who had been exposed to COVID-19. The chain recombines TRBV25-1 with TRBJ1-2; TRBD1 is a possible D gene (6 bases). CDR3 nucleotides: TGTGCCAGCAGCGCACAGGGAGTGAGCTACACCTTC. Its protein product is CASSAQGVSYTF.